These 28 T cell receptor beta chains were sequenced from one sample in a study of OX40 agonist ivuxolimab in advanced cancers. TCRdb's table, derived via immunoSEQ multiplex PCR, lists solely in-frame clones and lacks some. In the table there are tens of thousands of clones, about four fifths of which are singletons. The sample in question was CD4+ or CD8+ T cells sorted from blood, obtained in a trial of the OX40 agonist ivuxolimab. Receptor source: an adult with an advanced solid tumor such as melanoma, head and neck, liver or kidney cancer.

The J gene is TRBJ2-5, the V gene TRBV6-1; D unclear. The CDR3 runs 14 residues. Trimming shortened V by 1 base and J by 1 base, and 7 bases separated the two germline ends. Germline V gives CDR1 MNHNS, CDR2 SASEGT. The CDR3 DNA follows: TGTGCCAGCAGTGAAGGAAGGGTCCAAGAGACCCAGTACTTC. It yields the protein CASSEGRVQETQYF.

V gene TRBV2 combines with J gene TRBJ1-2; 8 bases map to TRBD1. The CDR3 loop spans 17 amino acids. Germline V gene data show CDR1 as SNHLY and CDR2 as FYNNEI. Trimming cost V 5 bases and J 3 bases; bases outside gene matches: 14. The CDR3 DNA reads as TGTGCCAGCAGTCGACAGGACAGGGTTGGATACCACTATGGCTACACCTTC. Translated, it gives CASSRQDRVGYHYGYTF.

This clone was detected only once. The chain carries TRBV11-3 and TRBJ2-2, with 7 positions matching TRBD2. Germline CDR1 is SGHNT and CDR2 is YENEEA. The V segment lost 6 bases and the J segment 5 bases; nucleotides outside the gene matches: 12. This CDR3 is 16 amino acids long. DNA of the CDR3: TGTGCCAGCAGGGAGACTAGCAGGGTTGGGACCGGGGAGCTGTTTTTT. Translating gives CASRETSRVGTGELFF.

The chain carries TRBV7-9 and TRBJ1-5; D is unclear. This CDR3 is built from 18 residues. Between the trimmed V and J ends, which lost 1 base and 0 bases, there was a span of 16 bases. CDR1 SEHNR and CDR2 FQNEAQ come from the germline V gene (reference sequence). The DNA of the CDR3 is TGTGCCAGCAGCTTAGTTGCACCTGGCCATTATAGCAATCAGCCCCAGCATTTT. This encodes CASSLVAPGHYSNQPQHF.

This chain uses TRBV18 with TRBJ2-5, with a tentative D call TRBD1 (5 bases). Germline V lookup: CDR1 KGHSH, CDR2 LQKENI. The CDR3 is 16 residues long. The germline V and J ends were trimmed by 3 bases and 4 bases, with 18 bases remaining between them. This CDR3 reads CASSPPAAGFGETQYF. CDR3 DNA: TGTGCCAGCTCACCCCCTGCGGCAGGGTTCGGAGAGACCCAGTACTTC.

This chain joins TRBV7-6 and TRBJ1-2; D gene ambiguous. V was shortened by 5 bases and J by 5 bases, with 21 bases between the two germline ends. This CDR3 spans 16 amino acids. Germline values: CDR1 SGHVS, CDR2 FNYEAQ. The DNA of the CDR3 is TGTGCCAGCAGCCTCCTGATTGCCGGGATCCTTTATGGCTACACCTTC. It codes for CASSLLIAGILYGYTF. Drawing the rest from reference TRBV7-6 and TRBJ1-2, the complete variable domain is GAGVSQSPRYKVTKRGQDVALRCDPISGHVSLYWYRQALGQGPEFLTYFNYEAQQDKSGLPNDRFSAERPEGSISTLTIQRTEQRDSAMYRCASSLLIAGILYGYTFGSGTRLTVV.

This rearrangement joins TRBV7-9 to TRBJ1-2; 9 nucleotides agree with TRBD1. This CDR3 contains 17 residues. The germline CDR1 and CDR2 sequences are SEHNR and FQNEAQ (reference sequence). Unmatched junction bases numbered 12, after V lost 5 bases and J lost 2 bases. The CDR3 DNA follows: TGTGCCAGCAGCCCGGCAACACTGGACAGGGGAAACTATGGCTACACCTTC. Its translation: CASSPATLDRGNYGYTF. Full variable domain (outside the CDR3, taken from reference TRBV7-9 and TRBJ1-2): DTGVSQNPRHKITKRGQNVTFRCDPISEHNRLYWYRQTLGQGPEFLTYFQNEAQLEKSRLLSDRFSAERPKGSFSTLEIQRTEQGDSAMYLCASSPATLDRGNYGYTFGSGTRLTVV.

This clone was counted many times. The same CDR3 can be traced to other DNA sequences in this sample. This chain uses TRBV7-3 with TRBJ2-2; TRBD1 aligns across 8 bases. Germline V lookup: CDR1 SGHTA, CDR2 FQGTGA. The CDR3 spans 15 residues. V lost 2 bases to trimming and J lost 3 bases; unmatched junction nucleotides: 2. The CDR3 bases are TGTGCCAGCAGCTTAGGACAGGGTGACACCGGGGAGCTGTTTTTT. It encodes CASSLGQGDTGELFF.

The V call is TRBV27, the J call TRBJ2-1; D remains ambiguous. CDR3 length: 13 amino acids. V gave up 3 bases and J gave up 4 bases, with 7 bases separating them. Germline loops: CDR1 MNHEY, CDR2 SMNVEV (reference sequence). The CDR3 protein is CASSLVWYNEQFF. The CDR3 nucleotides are TGTGCCAGCAGTTTGGTGTGGTACAATGAGCAGTTCTTC.

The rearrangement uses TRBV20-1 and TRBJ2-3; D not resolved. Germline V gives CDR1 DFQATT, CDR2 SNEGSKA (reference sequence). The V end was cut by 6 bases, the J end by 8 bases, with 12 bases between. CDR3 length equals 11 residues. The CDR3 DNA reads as TGCAGTGCAACCTCCGGATCTACGCAGTATTTT. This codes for CSATSGSTQYF.

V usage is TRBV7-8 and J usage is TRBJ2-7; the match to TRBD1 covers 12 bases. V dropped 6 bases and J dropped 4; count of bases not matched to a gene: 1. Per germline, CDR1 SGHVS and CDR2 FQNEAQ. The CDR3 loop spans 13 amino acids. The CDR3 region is CASRGQGAYEQYF. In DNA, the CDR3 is TGTGCCAGCAGGGGACAGGGGGCGTACGAGCAGTACTTC.

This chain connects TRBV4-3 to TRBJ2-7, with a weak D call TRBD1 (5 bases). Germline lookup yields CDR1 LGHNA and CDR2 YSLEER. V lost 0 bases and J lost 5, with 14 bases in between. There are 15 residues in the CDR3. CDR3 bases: TGCGCCAGCAGCCAAGATTCAAGGGGAATGAACGAGCAGTACTTC. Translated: CASSQDSRGMNEQYF.

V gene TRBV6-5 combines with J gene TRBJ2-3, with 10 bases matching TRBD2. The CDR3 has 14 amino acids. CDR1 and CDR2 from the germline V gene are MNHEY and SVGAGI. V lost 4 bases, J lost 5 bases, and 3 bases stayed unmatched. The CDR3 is CASSSSGGGDTQYF. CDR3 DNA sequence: TGTGCCAGCAGTTCGAGCGGGGGGGGAGATACGCAGTATTTT.

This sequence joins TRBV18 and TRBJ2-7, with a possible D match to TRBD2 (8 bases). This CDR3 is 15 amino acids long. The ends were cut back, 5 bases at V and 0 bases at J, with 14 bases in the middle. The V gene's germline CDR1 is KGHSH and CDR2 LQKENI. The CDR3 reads CASSSGGTVSYEQYF. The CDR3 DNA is TGTGCCAGCTCATCGGGGGGGACAGTCTCCTACGAGCAGTACTTC.

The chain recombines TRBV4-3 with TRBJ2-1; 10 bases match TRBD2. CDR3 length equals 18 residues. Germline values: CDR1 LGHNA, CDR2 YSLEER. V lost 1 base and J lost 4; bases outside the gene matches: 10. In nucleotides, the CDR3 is TGCGCCAGCAGCCAAGCCCTAGCGGGAGCCTCTTATTACAATGAGCAGTTCTTC. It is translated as CASSQALAGASYYNEQFF.

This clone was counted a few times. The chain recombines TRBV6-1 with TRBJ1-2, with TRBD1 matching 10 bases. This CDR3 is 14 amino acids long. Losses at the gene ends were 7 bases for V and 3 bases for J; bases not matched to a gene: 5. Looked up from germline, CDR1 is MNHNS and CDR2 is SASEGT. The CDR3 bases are TGTGCCAGCACCTGGGGACAGGGGTACTATGGCTACACCTTC. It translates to CASTWGQGYYGYTF.

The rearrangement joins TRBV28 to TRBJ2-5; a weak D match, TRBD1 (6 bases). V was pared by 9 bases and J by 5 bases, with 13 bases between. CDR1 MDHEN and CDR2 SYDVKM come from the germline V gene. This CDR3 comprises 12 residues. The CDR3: CASTGLGETQYF. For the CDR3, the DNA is TGTGCCAGTACAGGGTTGGGGGAGACCCAGTACTTC.

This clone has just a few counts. CDR3 residues: CASSVGSGSGDTQYF. The DNA for the CDR3 is TGTGCCAGCAGCGTAGGGAGCGGGAGCGGGGATACGCAGTATTTT. The gene calls are TRBV9 and TRBJ2-3, with 8 bases matching TRBD2. Trimming took 0 bases from V and 6 from J; bases not matched to a gene: 6. The CDR3 loop spans 15 amino acids. Germline V CDR1 and CDR2: SGDLS, YYNGEE.

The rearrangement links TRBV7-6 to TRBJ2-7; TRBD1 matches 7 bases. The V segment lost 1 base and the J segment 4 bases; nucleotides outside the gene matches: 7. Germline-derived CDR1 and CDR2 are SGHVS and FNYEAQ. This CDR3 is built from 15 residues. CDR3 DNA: TGTGCCAGCAGCTTAGAGGGGGCGCCTCAATACGAGCAGTACTTC. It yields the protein CASSLEGAPQYEQYF.

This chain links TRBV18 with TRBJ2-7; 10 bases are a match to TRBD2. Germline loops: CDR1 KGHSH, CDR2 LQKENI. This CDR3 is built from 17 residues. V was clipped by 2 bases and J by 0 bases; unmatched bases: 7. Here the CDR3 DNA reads TGTGCCAGCTCACCAGGACAGCGGGAGGGGAGCTCCTACGAGCAGTACTTC. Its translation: CASSPGQREGSSYEQYF.

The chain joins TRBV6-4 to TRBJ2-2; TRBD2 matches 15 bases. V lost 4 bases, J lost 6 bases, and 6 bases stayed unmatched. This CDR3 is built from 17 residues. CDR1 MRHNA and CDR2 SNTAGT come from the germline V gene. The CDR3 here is CASSASGLAGGPGELFF. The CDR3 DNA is TGTGCCAGCAGTGCCTCGGGACTAGCGGGAGGACCCGGGGAGCTGTTTTTT.

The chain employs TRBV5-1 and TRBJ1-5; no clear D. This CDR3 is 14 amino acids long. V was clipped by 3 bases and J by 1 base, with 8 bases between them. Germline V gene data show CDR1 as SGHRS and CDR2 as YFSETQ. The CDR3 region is CASSSDPSNQPQHF. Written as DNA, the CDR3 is TGCGCCAGCAGCTCAGACCCCAGCAATCAGCCCCAGCATTTT.

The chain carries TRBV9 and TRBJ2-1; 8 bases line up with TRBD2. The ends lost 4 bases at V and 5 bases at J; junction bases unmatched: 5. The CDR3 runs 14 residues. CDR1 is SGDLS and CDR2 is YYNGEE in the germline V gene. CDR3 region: CASSPPGGHNEQFF. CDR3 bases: TGTGCCAGCAGCCCCCCGGGGGGGCACAATGAGCAGTTCTTC.

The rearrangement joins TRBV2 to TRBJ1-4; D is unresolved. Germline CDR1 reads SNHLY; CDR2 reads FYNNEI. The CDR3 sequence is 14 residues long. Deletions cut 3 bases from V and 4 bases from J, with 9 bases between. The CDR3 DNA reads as TGTGCCAGCAGTGATGTACAGCTTAATGAAAAACTGTTTTTT. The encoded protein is CASSDVQLNEKLFF.

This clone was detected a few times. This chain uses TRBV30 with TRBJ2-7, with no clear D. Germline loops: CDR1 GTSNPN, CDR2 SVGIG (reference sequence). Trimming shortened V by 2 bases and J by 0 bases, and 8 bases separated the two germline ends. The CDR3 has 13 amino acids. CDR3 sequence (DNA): TGTGCCTGGAGTCCCCTCAACTCCTACGAGCAGTACTTC. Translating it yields CAWSPLNSYEQYF.

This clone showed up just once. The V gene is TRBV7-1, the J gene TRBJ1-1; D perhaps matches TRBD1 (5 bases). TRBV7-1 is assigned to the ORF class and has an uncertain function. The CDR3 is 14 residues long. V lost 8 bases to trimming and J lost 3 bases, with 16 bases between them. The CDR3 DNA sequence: TGTGCCAGCGGGCAGGAGGTGGGGGACACTGAAGCTTTCTTT. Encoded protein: CASGQEVGDTEAFF.

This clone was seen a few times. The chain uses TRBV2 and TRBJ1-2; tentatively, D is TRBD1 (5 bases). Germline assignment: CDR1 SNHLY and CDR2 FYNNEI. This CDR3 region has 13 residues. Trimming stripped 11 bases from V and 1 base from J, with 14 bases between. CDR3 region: CADKRGFNYGYTF. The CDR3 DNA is TGTGCCGACAAACGGGGGTTTAACTATGGCTACACCTTC.

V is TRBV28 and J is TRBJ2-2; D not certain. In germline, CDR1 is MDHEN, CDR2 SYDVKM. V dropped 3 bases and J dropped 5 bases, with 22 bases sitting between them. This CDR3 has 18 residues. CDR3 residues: CASSLSSLTGRLTGELFF. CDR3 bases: TGTGCCAGCAGTTTGTCATCCCTAACGGGTCGTCTAACCGGGGAGCTGTTTTTT.